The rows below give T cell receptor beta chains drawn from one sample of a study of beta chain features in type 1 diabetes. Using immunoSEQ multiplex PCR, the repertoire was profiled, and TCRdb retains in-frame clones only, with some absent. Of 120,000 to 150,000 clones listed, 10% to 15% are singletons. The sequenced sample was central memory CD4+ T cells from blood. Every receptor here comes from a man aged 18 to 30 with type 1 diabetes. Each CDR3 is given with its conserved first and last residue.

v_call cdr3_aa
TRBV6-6 CASSKTGASTDTQYF
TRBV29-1 CSVKQGGSGANVLTF
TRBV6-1 CASSLGILAKNIQYF
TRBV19 CASSTLMELNTEAFF
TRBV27 CASSSGQGSQPQHF
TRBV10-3 CAIRPGTGGLVGTTDTQYF
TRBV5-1 CASSLEGSSYEQYF
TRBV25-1 CASSGGGLNTEAFF
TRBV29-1 CSFRDGNEKLFF
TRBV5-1 CASSGASGTDTQYF
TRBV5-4 CASSLMNTEAFF
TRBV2 CASRSIVESSYNSPLHF
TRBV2 CASSGPGQGAWEQFF
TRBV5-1 CASSQRPTGEAFF
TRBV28 CASSFNGEAFF
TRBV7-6 CASSLADGTGDPYEQYF
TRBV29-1 CSVEQVYGLNTEAFF
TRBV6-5 CASSGGDYEADTQYF
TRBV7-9 CASSLGHNNSPLHF
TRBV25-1 CASSSTGGYGYTF
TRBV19 CATMDRGLGNTIYF
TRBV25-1 CASSDAIRNYGYTF
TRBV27 CASTLRVFSGANVLTF
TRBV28 CASSLSGPNEQFF
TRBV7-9 CASSLAVDRVEQFF
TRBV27 CASTQLLGGAPYGYTF
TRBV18 CASSPSTGWTTEAFF
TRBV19 CASKAGGPNEQFF
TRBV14 CASSLRRSLDTQYF
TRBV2 CASSDGVWYGYTF
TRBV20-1 CSALRQETQYF
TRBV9 CASSALHGNTIYF
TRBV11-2 CASSPNPGTSVRETQYF
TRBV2 CANLMFTGGEAFF
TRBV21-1 CASRPTGLGVIPSSYNEQFF
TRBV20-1 CSAPSPETQYF
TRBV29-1 CSGVTWPLNTEAFF
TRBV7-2 CASSLGGGLGNEQFF
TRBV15 CATSRRGGYEQYF
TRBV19 CASRGQAYGTDTQYF
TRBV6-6 CASSYGDRSTEAFF
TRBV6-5 CASRQGLDSPLHF
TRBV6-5 CASSRQNQPQHF
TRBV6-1 CASSDSKGRKDTQYF
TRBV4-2 CASSQPSGTGGFNEQFF
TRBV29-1 CSVVAQQGPQETQYF
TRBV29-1 CSVEGSRGDTQYF
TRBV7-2 CASSPGTGWTEAFF
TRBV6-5 CASSYSGGADGYTF
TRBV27 CASSRGKGIQYF
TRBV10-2 CASADPGLSSYEQYF
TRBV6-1 CASRSSGGFTTQYF
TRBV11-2 CASSLIASGGKETQYF